This T cell receptor (beta chain) was captured in a study of T-cell reconstitution after alpha-beta-depleted transplantation in children. Researchers prepared the TCRbeta library using unique molecular identifiers, the study reports. A single record per CDR3 protein comes from TCRdb applying MiXCR to the PCR reads. The sample shows 250,000 to 350,000 distinct CDR3 sequences, roughly 9.5% of them seen only once. This clonotype occurred many times. This TCR came from a human donor who donated a stem cell graft to a child with SCID. The sequencing used PBMCs from the stem cell graft donor, collected from the stem cell graft.

CDR3 in amino acids: CAISQGDSSYNEQFF. For the CDR3, the DNA is TGTGCCATCAGCCAAGGGGACAGCTCCTACAATGAGCAGTTCTTC. The chain joins TRBV10-3 to TRBJ2-1; 7 nucleotides match TRBD1. Germline V gives CDR1 ENHRY, CDR2 SYGVKD. Trimming removed 6 bases from V and 0 bases from J; junction bases left unmatched: 5. The length of the CDR3 is 15 residues.